The sequence of this T cell receptor (beta chain) was determined in a study of cytomegalovirus exposure and HLA in healthy donors. Regarding the study as a whole: More clonal expansion characterized HLA-associated TCR beta chains than equally common others in a later analysis. A later analysis associated roughly 15,000 TCR beta sequences with HLA alleles at a 0.05 false discovery rate. The authors reported that TCR beta sequences could predict HLA-A and HLA-B alleles. These predictions were accurate for most subjects in the first cohort.

Worth noting for this clone: Antigen unknown.

V was shortened by 4 bases and J by 0 bases, with 11 bases between the two germline ends. Germline V gene sequence: CDR1 SGHNT, CDR2 YYREEE (reference sequence). The CDR3 runs 15 residues. The PCR ran on 60 Vbeta and 13 Jbeta primers. As originally analysed: Unique TCR beta chains numbered around 80 million in a later analysis, with about 11 million shared. Sequencing used immunoSEQ multiplex PCR; TCRdb keeps in-frame clones, though not all of them. That table is the source of V, J and clone size, and D and trimming were worked out from the DNA. This table holds about 73,000 clones, 75% found once. The gene calls are TRBV5-4 and TRBJ2-1; D is perhaps TRBD1 (6 bases). This TCR was recovered from a man aged 70-80 years in good health and CMV-seronegative. The sequencing input was PBMCs. Here the CDR3 reads CASSGQRGSYNEQFF. Written as DNA, the CDR3 is TGTGCCAGCAGCGGACAGAGGGGCTCCTACAATGAGCAGTTCTTC.